The next 8 T cell receptor beta chains were all read from a single sample in a study of blood T cell repertoires in COVID-19. TCRdb keeps only in-frame clones here, not all; method: immunoSEQ multiplex PCR. Among some 400,000 clones listed, 81% were seen once. The specimen sequenced was peripheral blood. All receptors derive from a human donor with acute or convalescent COVID-19. The donor label of this sample is uncertain.

The genes are TRBV18 and TRBJ1-6; no firm D call. The CDR3 is made up of 13 amino acids. Between the trimmed V and J ends, which lost 0 bases and 7 bases, there was a span of 4 bases. The germline gives CDR1 KGHSH, CDR2 LQKENI. The CDR3 coding sequence is TGTGCCAGCTCACCACCTATCAATTCACCCCTCCACTTT. It encodes CASSPPINSPLHF.

J is TRBJ1-2 and V is TRBV18, with D uncertain. The CDR3 spans 14 residues. V lost 4 bases to trimming and J lost 7 bases, with 16 bases between them. The germline V gene has CDR1 KGHSH and CDR2 LQKENI. The CDR3 DNA sequence: TGTGCCAGCTCACTACAGTCCGACCGCTCTGGCTACACCTTC. Amino acids: CASSLQSDRSGYTF.

V and J are TRBV6-5 and TRBJ1-6; TRBD1 might be the D (5 bases). Germline CDR1 reads MNHEY; CDR2 reads SVGAGI. The CDR3 extends over 14 amino acids. Trimming shortened V by 7 bases and J by 9 bases, and 16 bases separated the two germline ends. CDR3 loop: CASTTHRQTSPLHF. The CDR3 nucleotides read TGTGCCAGCACCACACATAGACAGACTTCACCCCTCCACTTT.

The rearrangement links TRBV6-1 to TRBJ1-1; D is ambiguous. The germline V and J ends were trimmed by 2 bases and 3 bases, with 10 bases remaining between them. CDR3 size: 14 residues. CDR1 and CDR2 (germline): MNHNS, SASEGT. DNA for the CDR3: TGTGCCAGCAGTGAATACGGCGGCGACACTGAAGCTTTCTTT. This codes for CASSEYGGDTEAFF.

This chain uses TRBV3-1 (or the pseudogene TRBV3-2) with TRBJ1-1, with D maybe TRBD1 (6 bases). This CDR3 is built from 14 residues. Trimming removed 1 base at V and 7 bases at J, with 13 bases between. Germline V gives CDR1 LGHDT, CDR2 YNNKEL (reference sequence). The CDR3 DNA sequence: TGTGCCAGCAGCCAAGCGGACAGAAGGGGTGAAGCTTTCTTT. Its protein product is CASSQADRRGEAFF.

This chain connects TRBV19 to TRBJ1-5; D is possibly TRBD1 (6 bases). The germline V gene encodes CDR1 LNHDA and CDR2 SQIVND (reference sequence). Trimming took off 6 bases at V and 3 bases at J, with 15 bases between the two ends. The CDR3 loop spans 15 amino acids. The chain's CDR3 is CASSQRQASNQPQHF. CDR3 DNA: TGTGCCAGTAGCCAAAGACAGGCCTCCAATCAGCCCCAGCATTTT.

The DNA of the CDR3 is TGTGCCAGCAGCCAAGAAATTCGGACTGAAGCTTTCTTT. This sequence encodes CASSQEIRTEAFF. This chain links TRBV4-2 with TRBJ1-1; D remains unclear. V was shortened by 0 bases and J by 5 bases, with 7 bases between the two germline ends. The CDR3 is 13 amino acids. Germline CDR1 reads LGHNA; CDR2 reads YNFKEQ.

This clone is a singleton in its sample. The chain recombines TRBV7-6 with TRBJ2-7; a possible D gene is TRBD2 (6 bases). Trimming removed 3 bases at V and 4 bases at J, with 16 bases between. Germline assignment: CDR1 SGHVS and CDR2 FNYEAQ. The length of the CDR3 is 15 residues. CDR3 bases: TGTGCCAGCAGCTTTACCCCCGGGAGAGGGTACGAGCAGTACTTC. Translation gives CASSFTPGRGYEQYF.